This T cell receptor (beta chain) was recovered during a study of T cell changes during pregnancy in multiple sclerosis. Germline V gene data show CDR1 as SGHNT and CDR2 as YYREEE (reference sequence). The V and J ends lost 1 base and 5 bases, in that order; junction bases with no gene match: 5. There are 15 residues in the CDR3. The repertoire was sequenced with immunoSEQ multiplex PCR; TCRdb's copy has only in-frame clones and lacks some. The data show under 65,000 clones, approximately 91% seen once. The chain couples TRBV5-4 to TRBJ2-7; 11 bases align to TRBD2. Sequenced material: CD4+ T cells from peripheral blood mononuclear cells, taken in the third trimester of pregnancy. This clonotype originated in a female donor with multiple sclerosis, enrolled in a pregnancy study. CDR3 sequence: CASSLLTSGGHEQYF. In DNA, the CDR3 is TGTGCCAGCAGCTTGTTAACTAGCGGGGGCCACGAGCAGTACTTC.